The 15 T cell receptor beta chains presented below share a single source sample, sequenced in a study of control samples from healthy donors and cancer patients (dated by TCRdb to about 2020). Library method: the immunoSEQ multiplex PCR assay. As stored in TCRdb, this immuneACCESS dataset retains in-frame rearrangements with V and J assigned. A fraction of the clones does not appear; measured against another copy, unresolved V genes explain less than half of the discrepancy, and the remainder lacks a known reason. The sample profile shows roughly 120,000 clones; roughly 90% of them were found once. The ten largest clonotypes hold 3.5% to 4% of the sample. Material: PBMCs. The receptors here all came from a woman aged 60-70 years with lung cancer.

The chain has TRBV7-9 and TRBJ2-3; tentatively, D is TRBD1 (7 bases). Trimming took off 5 bases at V and 5 bases at J, with 17 bases between the two ends. Germline assignment: CDR1 SEHNR and CDR2 FQNEAQ (reference sequence). The CDR3 contains 15 residues. CDR3 region: CASSDNRGAGDTQYF. The DNA for the CDR3 is TGTGCCAGCAGCGATAACAGGGGAGCGGGAGATACGCAGTATTTT.

This clone showed up just once. The V gene is TRBV5-1, the J gene TRBJ2-1; no reliable D call. Germline V gene sequence: CDR1 SGHRS, CDR2 YFSETQ. The CDR3 loop spans 15 amino acids. V was cut by 5 bases and J by 0 bases, with 12 bases left in between. The CDR3, as DNA: TGCGCCAGCAGAAAGTCATTTAGCTCCTACAATGAGCAGTTCTTC. This translates into CASRKSFSSYNEQFF.

This clone has a single count. Written as DNA, the CDR3 is TGTGCCAGCAGCCTAATAGCGGGAGGGCCGTTAGGAGAGCAGTTCTTC. This translates into CASSLIAGGPLGEQFF. The V call is TRBV3-1 (or the pseudogene TRBV3-2), the J call TRBJ2-1; 11 bases map to TRBD2. The germline gives CDR1 LGHDT, CDR2 YNNKEL (reference sequence). V lost 4 bases, J lost 10 bases, and 12 bases stayed unmatched. The CDR3 spans 16 residues.

This clone came up once. The chain links TRBV6-2 or TRBV6-3 to TRBJ2-1; 10 nucleotides line up with TRBD2. CDR3 size: 15 residues. From germline, CDR1 is MNHEY and CDR2 SVGEGT. V dropped 5 bases and J dropped 3; count of bases not matched to a gene: 4. CDR3 protein: CASSRPSGGYNEQFF. The CDR3 DNA is TGTGCCAGCAGTCGTCCTAGCGGGGGCTACAATGAGCAGTTCTTC.

The chain employs TRBV11-3 and TRBJ2-4, with D tentatively TRBD2 (5 bases). CDR3 length: 15 residues. Germline values: CDR1 SGHNT, CDR2 YENEEA. V lost 1 base and J lost 2, with 9 bases in between. CDR3 amino acids: CASSLGGLTKNIQYF. The CDR3, as DNA: TGTGCCAGCAGCTTAGGAGGACTGACCAAAAACATTCAGTACTTC. The full variable domain, its missing parts supplied by reference TRBV11-3 and TRBJ2-4, is EAGVVQSPRYKIIEKKQPVAFWCNPISGHNTLYWYLQNLGQGPELLIRYENEEAVDDSQLPKDRFSAERLKGVDSTLKIQPAELGDSAVYLCASSLGGLTKNIQYFGAGTRLSVL.

J is TRBJ2-2 and V is TRBV19; D is perhaps TRBD2 (6 bases). The CDR3 has 14 amino acids. Germline lookup yields CDR1 LNHDA and CDR2 SQIVND (reference sequence). The V gene lost 7 bases and the J gene lost 7 bases, with 16 bases spanning the gap. The CDR3 DNA reads TGTGCCAGTATAAAGGGCGGAGGGGACGGGGAGCTGTTTTTT. Translated: CASIKGGGDGELFF.

The chain uses TRBV4-1 and TRBJ1-1, with D maybe TRBD1 (6 bases). The CDR3 totals 19 residues. Germline CDR1 reads MGHRA; CDR2 reads YSYEKL. V lost 3 bases, J lost 6 bases, and 29 bases lay in between. The CDR3 nucleotides read TGCGCCAGCAGCCATTCGAGATTTATTTCCGACAGGCGAGGGGCTGAAGCTTTCTTT. Its translation: CASSHSRFISDRRGAEAFF.

CDR3 nucleotides: TGCGCCAGCAGCTGGGACATAAATCTCTCTGGGGCCAACGTCCTGACTTTC. This gives the protein CASSWDINLSGANVLTF. This chain connects TRBV5-1 to TRBJ2-6; tentatively, D is TRBD1 (6 bases). This CDR3 contains 17 residues. The germline gives CDR1 SGHRS, CDR2 YFSETQ. Trimming shortened V by 3 bases and J by 0 bases, and 13 bases separated the two germline ends. The full variable domain, with the rest looked up from reference TRBV5-1 and TRBJ2-6, is KAGVTQTPRYLIKTRGQQVTLSCSPISGHRSVSWYQQTPGQGLQFLFEYFSETQRNKGNFPGRFSGRQFSNSRSEMNVSTLELGDSALYLCASSWDINLSGANVLTFGAGSRLTVL.

This chain joins TRBV19 and TRBJ2-7, with D possibly matching TRBD2 (6 bases). V was pared by 1 base and J by 0 bases, with 10 bases between. The CDR3 sequence is 15 residues long. Germline lookup yields CDR1 LNHDA and CDR2 SQIVND (reference sequence). CDR3 residues: CASSIGPSVSYEQYF. The DNA for the CDR3 is TGTGCCAGTAGTATAGGCCCTAGCGTCTCCTACGAGCAGTACTTC.

The rearrangement links TRBV30 to TRBJ1-1; no definite D call. Germline V gene data show CDR1 as GTSNPN and CDR2 as SVGIG (reference sequence). The V gene lost 1 base and the J gene lost 0 bases, with 12 bases spanning the gap. The CDR3 is 15 amino acids. The CDR3 protein is CAWSEGPFLNTEAFF. The DNA for the CDR3 is TGTGCCTGGAGTGAGGGTCCGTTTTTGAACACTGAAGCTTTCTTT. Combining the CDR3 with reference TRBV30 and TRBJ1-1 gives the whole variable domain SQTIHQWPATLVQPVGSPLSLECTVEGTSNPNLYWYRQAAGRGLQLLFYSVGIGQISSEVPQNLSASRPQDRQFILSSKKLLLSDSGFYLCAWSEGPFLNTEAFFGQGTRLTVV.

In the case of this clone: Other nucleotide sequences in the sample specify the same CDR3. The V and J genes are TRBV7-9 and TRBJ1-2; maybe TRBD1 (5 bases). The germline CDR1 and CDR2 sequences are SEHNR and FQNEAQ (reference sequence). The CDR3 is 12 residues long. The V and J ends lost 5 bases and 1 base respectively, with 5 bases between them. Here the CDR3 reads CASSQGNYGYTF. The CDR3 bases are TGTGCCAGCAGCCAGGGTAACTATGGCTACACCTTC.

The chain has TRBV2 and TRBJ2-5, with 7 bases that match TRBD1. Trimming cost V 6 bases and J 0 bases; bases outside gene matches: 7. Looked up from germline, CDR1 is SNHLY and CDR2 is FYNNEI. The CDR3 runs to 15 residues. The CDR3 protein is CASSRSGQYQETQYF. The CDR3 DNA reads TGTGCCAGCAGCCGTTCGGGACAGTACCAAGAGACCCAGTACTTC. Together with reference TRBV2 and TRBJ2-5, the CDR3 gives the full variable domain: EPEVTQTPSHQVTQMGQEVILRCVPISNHLYFYWYRQILGQKVEFLVSFYNNEISEKSEIFDDQFSVERPDGSNFTLKIRSTKLEDSAMYFCASSRSGQYQETQYFGPGTRLLVL.

The CDR3 here is CASRPPGLAGGPYNEQFF. The CDR3 coding sequence is TGTGCCAGCAGACCTCCGGGACTAGCGGGAGGGCCCTACAATGAGCAGTTCTTC. The J gene is TRBJ2-1, the V gene TRBV11-2; TRBD2 agrees at 16 bases. CDR3 length: 18 residues. The V gene end was trimmed by 6 bases and the J gene end by 2 bases; junction bases not matched to a gene: 7. CDR1 and CDR2 (germline): SGHAT, FQNNGV.

CDR3 DNA sequence: TGTGCCAGCAGTTTCCAGGGGAGGACTGAAGCTTTCTTT. Its translation is CASSFQGRTEAFF. The chain combines TRBV27 with TRBJ1-1, with D possibly TRBD1 on 6 matching bases. From germline, CDR1 is MNHEY and CDR2 SMNVEV (reference sequence). The CDR3 covers 13 residues. V was trimmed by 3 bases and J by 5 bases, leaving 10 bases between them.

V gene TRBV6-5 combines with J gene TRBJ2-2; TRBD1 matches at 10 bases. Trimming cost V 2 bases and J 4 bases; bases outside gene matches: 4. This CDR3 comprises 16 residues. Germline CDR1 is MNHEY and CDR2 is SVGAGI. The CDR3 here is CASSYPGQGFTGELFF. CDR3 nucleotides: TGTGCCAGCAGTTACCCGGGACAGGGGTTCACCGGGGAGCTGTTTTTT.